This T cell receptor beta chain is from a study of blood T cell repertoires in COVID-19. The method was immunoSEQ multiplex PCR; TCRdb's version includes in-frame clones alone and lacks a portion of them. The table has 110,000 to 150,000 clones, 70% to 90% seen once. The V and J ends lost 4 bases and 5 bases respectively, with 12 bases between them. CDR1 MNHEY and CDR2 SVGAGI come from the germline V gene. The CDR3 contains 14 residues. The sample consisted of peripheral blood. This chain links TRBV6-5 with TRBJ1-5; D perhaps matches TRBD1 (6 bases). The TCR comes from a woman older than 75 with acute or convalescent COVID-19. Here the CDR3 reads CASSSSGVDQPQHF. The CDR3 coding sequence is TGTGCCAGCAGTTCCTCAGGGGTTGATCAGCCCCAGCATTTT.